A single sample gave rise to the 25 T cell receptor beta chains below, sequenced in a study of T-cell memory formation after mild COVID-19. Each CDR3 protein gets one entry after TCRdb re-called the 5' RACE reads with MiXCR. This sample has 540,000 or so distinct CDR3 sequences, with around 21% found just once. Sequencing was done on a sample of PBMCs or a T cell subset sorted from them (not recorded which). The origin of the receptors is an adult woman who had mild COVID-19 (a few samples of this study predate the infection). Cell type and time point are not known.

The V and J genes are TRBV5-4 and TRBJ2-6; the D is unclear. Germline values: CDR1 SGHNT, CDR2 YYREEE (reference sequence). This CDR3 is 16 amino acids long. Trimming cost V 1 base and J 0 bases, with 8 bases left between them. CDR3 DNA: TGTGCCAGCAGCTTGTCGACCCGCTCTGGGGCCAACGTCCTGACTTTC. Protein product: CASSLSTRSGANVLTF.

The V call is TRBV6-2 or TRBV6-3, the J call TRBJ2-1; 8 bases fit TRBD2. The CDR3 spans 14 residues. With V trimmed by 4 bases and J by 8 bases, 7 bases remained unmatched. Germline loops: CDR1 MNHEY, CDR2 SVGEGT. The CDR3 region is CASSSGLVGYEQFF. The DNA of the CDR3 is TGTGCCAGCAGTTCGGGACTAGTTGGGTATGAGCAGTTCTTC.

This chain connects TRBV20-1 to TRBJ2-1, with 13 positions matching TRBD2. Germline loops: CDR1 DFQATT, CDR2 SNEGSKA (reference sequence). The V gene end was trimmed by 6 bases and the J gene end by 4 bases; junction bases not matched to a gene: 6. The CDR3 spans 15 residues. The CDR3 DNA reads TGCAGTGCAGCCGGGACTAGCGGGGATTACAATGAGCAGTTCTTC. This encodes CSAAGTSGDYNEQFF.

The rearrangement uses TRBV18 and TRBJ1-2; weak D call: TRBD1 (6 bases). The V and J ends lost 2 bases and 2 bases respectively, with 9 bases between them. Per germline, CDR1 KGHSH and CDR2 LQKENI. CDR3 length: 14 residues. The CDR3 DNA reads TGTGCCAGCTCACCAGGGACAAAAAACTATGGCTACACCTTC. Translating gives CASSPGTKNYGYTF.

V is TRBV7-8 and J is TRBJ2-7; 9 nucleotides agree with TRBD2. Germline V gene data show CDR1 as SGHVS and CDR2 as FQNEAQ. The CDR3 contains 15 residues. Germline trimming cut 3 bases from V and 4 bases from J; bases unmatched to any gene: 7. CDR3 coding DNA: TGTGCCAGCAGCTTGAGGCCCAGCGGGGGGTACGAGCAGTACTTC. Translating gives CASSLRPSGGYEQYF.

This clonotype was seen many times. The CDR3: CASSSGPTYNEQFF. The CDR3 nucleotides read TGTGCCAGCAGCTCGGGCCCTACCTACAATGAGCAGTTCTTC. The V and J genes are TRBV7-9 and TRBJ2-1; D remains unclear. The CDR3 extends over 14 amino acids. Germline V gene sequence: CDR1 SEHNR, CDR2 FQNEAQ (reference sequence). The V end lost 4 bases, the J end lost 2 bases, and 9 bases lay between the germline ends.

The rearrangement uses TRBV4-1 and TRBJ1-5, with 9 bases that match TRBD1. The CDR3 is made up of 16 amino acids. Germline loops: CDR1 MGHRA, CDR2 YSYEKL. The J segment lost 7 bases and the V segment lost 2 bases, leaving 9 bases of the junction unmatched. The CDR3 nucleotides are TGCGCCAGCAGCCAACCGGGACAGGGAAAGGGACAGCCCCAGCATTTT. It translates to CASSQPGQGKGQPQHF.

This clonotype was detected a few times. This chain uses TRBV20-1 with TRBJ2-2; no reliable D call. Trimming removed 2 bases at V and 0 bases at J, with 1 base between. Germline loops: CDR1 DFQATT, CDR2 SNEGSKA (reference sequence). CDR3 size: 12 residues. CDR3: CSARPNTGELFF. CDR3 DNA sequence: TGCAGTGCTAGACCGAACACCGGGGAGCTGTTTTTT.

V and J are TRBV7-8 and TRBJ2-1; possibly TRBD1 or TRBD2 for D (5 bases each). Between the trimmed V and J ends, which lost 5 bases and 8 bases, there was a span of 13 bases. Germline CDR1 is SGHVS and CDR2 is FQNEAQ. The CDR3 has 13 residues. This CDR3 reads CASSVRGAHEQFF. CDR3 nucleotide sequence: TGTGCCAGCAGCGTAAGAGGGGCCCATGAGCAGTTCTTC.

This clonotype appeared many times. The junction does not match germline at one end; this may be a read error. The J gene is TRBJ2-5, the V gene TRBV2; D may be TRBD2 (6 bases). CDR1 and CDR2 from the germline V gene are SNHLY and FYNNEI. The CDR3 length is 13 residues. The CDR3 here is CASSEEVTSFCNF. CDR3 DNA: TGTGCCAGCAGTGAAGAGGTCACTAGCTTTTGTAACTTC. Looking up the rest from reference TRBV2 and TRBJ2-5 gives the full variable domain: EPEVTQTPSHQVTQMGQEVILRCVPISNHLYFYWYRQILGQKVEFLVSFYNNEISEKSEIFDDQFSVERPDGSNFTLKIRSTKLEDSAMYFCASSEEVTSFCNFGPGTRLLVL.

V is TRBV6-5 and J is TRBJ2-3, with D perhaps TRBD1 or TRBD2 (5 bases each). Germline V gene sequence: CDR1 MNHEY, CDR2 SVGAGI. The V gene lost 2 bases and the J gene lost 5 bases, with 17 bases spanning the gap. This CDR3 is 16 amino acids long. CDR3 DNA sequence: TGTGCCAGCAGTTACGTAGGGGTCGGGATGGGAGATACGCAGTATTTT. As protein: CASSYVGVGMGDTQYF.

The V and J genes are TRBV6-2 or TRBV6-3 and TRBJ2-7, with 9 bases lining up with TRBD1. The V gene's germline CDR1 is MNHEY and CDR2 SVGEGT. CDR3 length equals 21 residues. J was trimmed by 4 bases and V by 0 bases; bases with no gene match: 22. The CDR3 DNA is TGTGCCAGCAGTTACTCGCTGCGGGGGACAGGGAAGGCACTTAACTCGTACGAGCAGTACTTC. This translates into CASSYSLRGTGKALNSYEQYF.

This clonotype was observed a few times. This chain uses TRBV6-5 with TRBJ1-4; 11 nucleotides align to TRBD1. CDR1 is MNHEY and CDR2 is SVGAGI in the germline V gene. V lost 6 bases and J lost 8; bases outside the gene matches: 11. The length of the CDR3 is 16 residues. The CDR3 loop is CASSYRTGTGGEKLFF. CDR3 bases: TGTGCCAGCAGCTACCGAACCGGGACAGGGGGAGAAAAACTGTTTTTT.

This clonotype was recorded a few times. J is TRBJ2-7 and V is TRBV12-3 or TRBV12-4, with D tentatively TRBD2 (6 bases). Trimming stripped 5 bases from V and 0 bases from J, with 11 bases between. The CDR3 loop spans 14 amino acids. The CDR3 DNA reads TGTGCCAGCAGTCGCGGGGTCTTCTCCTACGAGCAGTACTTC. The encoded protein is CASSRGVFSYEQYF.

The CDR3 DNA is TGCGCCAGCAGCCCCGGAGGGGGCCGGTCCTATGGCTACACCTTC. Protein sequence: CASSPGGGRSYGYTF. The chain combines TRBV5-1 with TRBJ1-2, with TRBD1 identical over 7 bases. The trim removed 4 bases at V and 4 bases at J, leaving 10 bases unmatched. The CDR3 covers 15 residues. The germline V gene has CDR1 SGHRS and CDR2 YFSETQ.

The V gene is TRBV10-3, the J gene TRBJ2-1; 11 nucleotides line up with TRBD2. Germline CDR1 reads ENHRY; CDR2 reads SYGVKD. CDR3 size: 16 residues. V shed 7 bases and J 8 bases; nucleotides not matched to a gene: 13. The CDR3 sequence is CAITTNSGGAGDEQFF. The CDR3 DNA reads TGTGCCATCACCACTAATAGCGGGGGGGCCGGCGATGAGCAGTTCTTC.

This clonotype was detected many times. V usage is TRBV5-1 and J usage is TRBJ2-5, with TRBD2 as a possible D gene (6 bases). V lost 4 bases, J lost 3 bases, and 16 bases lay in between. CDR1 and CDR2 from the germline V gene are SGHRS and YFSETQ. The CDR3 runs to 15 residues. The DNA for the CDR3 is TGCGCCAGCAGCCCTGGAGGGTACTTCGAAGAGACCCAGTACTTC. As protein: CASSPGGYFEETQYF.

This clonotype was detected only a few times. CDR3 loop: CASSQGLITDTQYF. The CDR3 DNA sequence: TGTGCCAGCAGCCAAGGACTGATCACAGATACGCAGTATTTT. This chain uses TRBV7-2 with TRBJ2-3, with D perhaps matching TRBD2 (5 bases). In germline, CDR1 is SGHTA, CDR2 FQGNSA. The CDR3 spans 14 residues. Trimming left V 5 bases short and J 2 bases short, with 11 bases between.

The J gene is TRBJ1-5, the V gene TRBV6-5; D is uncertain. CDR3 size: 17 residues. The V end lost 0 bases, the J end lost 3 bases, and 15 bases lay between the germline ends. From germline, CDR1 is MNHEY and CDR2 SVGAGI. This CDR3 reads CASSYSYASRFNQPQHF. CDR3 coding DNA: TGTGCCAGCAGTTACTCGTACGCCAGCCGTTTCAATCAGCCCCAGCATTTT.

This clonotype was picked up a small number of times. The genes are TRBV30 and TRBJ2-3, with 7 bases aligning to TRBD2. Germline CDR1 reads GTSNPN; CDR2 reads SVGIG (reference sequence). The CDR3 length is 14 residues. V lost 8 bases and J lost 2; bases outside the gene matches: 10. CDR3 nucleotides: TGTGCCGGGGGGGTGAGCTTATACACAGATACGCAGTATTTT. Amino acid sequence: CAGGVSLYTDTQYF.

This chain joins TRBV29-1 and TRBJ2-1; no clear D. The V and J ends lost 4 bases and 7 bases respectively, with 8 bases between them. Germline V CDR1 and CDR2: SQVTM, ANQGSEA. The CDR3 has 11 amino acids. The CDR3 region has the DNA TGCAGCGTTGGTAGCCAAAATGAGCAGTTCTTC. This translates into CSVGSQNEQFF.

The chain is built from TRBV7-9 and TRBJ2-6; possibly TRBD2 for D (5 bases). V was clipped by 1 base and J by 0 bases, with 10 bases between them. The length of the CDR3 is 17 residues. CDR1 SEHNR and CDR2 FQNEAQ come from the germline V gene (reference sequence). The CDR3 protein is CASSLGLRDSGANVLTF. The CDR3 DNA follows: TGTGCCAGCAGCTTAGGCTTGAGGGACTCTGGGGCCAACGTCCTGACTTTC.

This rearrangement joins TRBV20-1 to TRBJ2-1, with 16 nucleotides matching TRBD2. V lost 0 bases, J lost 6 bases, and 14 bases stayed unmatched. This CDR3 has 20 amino acids. Germline assignment: CDR1 DFQATT and CDR2 SNEGSKA (reference sequence). CDR3 sequence (DNA): TGCAGTGCTAGAGATTCAGTTGGGACTAGCGGGAGGGCGGTTACCAATGAGCAGTTCTTC. Translated, it gives CSARDSVGTSGRAVTNEQFF.

This clonotype was observed a few times. J is TRBJ1-2 and V is TRBV12-3 or TRBV12-4; D remains ambiguous. CDR3 length: 15 residues. V lost 2 bases and J lost 0, with 10 bases in between. The CDR3 nucleotides are TGTGCCAGCAGTTTACGGGTACTAGCTAACTATGGCTACACCTTC. It translates to CASSLRVLANYGYTF.

This clonotype was observed a few times. The V gene is TRBV6-2 or TRBV6-3, the J gene TRBJ2-7; 9 nucleotides align to TRBD1. The CDR3 spans 15 residues. Germline loops: CDR1 MNHEY, CDR2 SVGEGT. The ends lost 3 bases at V and 6 bases at J; junction bases unmatched: 9. The CDR3: CASSYSGTGPVEQYF. CDR3 in DNA: TGTGCCAGCAGTTATTCCGGGACAGGGCCGGTCGAGCAGTACTTC.